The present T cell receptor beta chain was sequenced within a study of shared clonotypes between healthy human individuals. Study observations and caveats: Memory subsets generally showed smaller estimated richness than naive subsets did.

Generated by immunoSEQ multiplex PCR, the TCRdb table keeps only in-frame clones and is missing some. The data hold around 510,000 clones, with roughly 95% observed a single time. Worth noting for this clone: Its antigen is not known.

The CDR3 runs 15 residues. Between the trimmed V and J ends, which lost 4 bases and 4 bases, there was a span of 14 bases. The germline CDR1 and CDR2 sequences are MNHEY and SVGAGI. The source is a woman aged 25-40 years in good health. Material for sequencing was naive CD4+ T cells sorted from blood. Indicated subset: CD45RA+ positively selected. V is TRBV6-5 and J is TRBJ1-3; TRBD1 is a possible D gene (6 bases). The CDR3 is CASSFGGARGNTIYF. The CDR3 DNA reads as TGTGCCAGCAGTTTCGGGGGCGCGCGGGGAAACACCATATATTTT.